A single sample gave rise to the 3 T cell receptor beta chains below, sequenced in a study of T cell responses to AZD1222 COVID-19 vaccine. The method was immunoSEQ multiplex PCR; TCRdb's version includes in-frame clones alone and lacks a portion of them. The sample holds some 80,000 clones, roughly 86% seen once. The source material was peripheral blood, sampled on day 0 of AZD1222 vaccination. Every receptor here comes from an adult in good health.

This rearrangement joins TRBV27 to TRBJ1-1; no definite D call. The CDR3 sequence is 18 residues long. The V gene's germline CDR1 is MNHEY and CDR2 SMNVEV (reference sequence). The V gene lost 3 bases and the J gene lost 5 bases, with 25 bases spanning the gap. The CDR3 DNA sequence: TGTGCCAGCAGTTTGTTTATTGTTGGGTGGGGTTTGGGAACTGAAGCTTTCTTT. Encoded protein: CASSLFIVGWGLGTEAFF.

The chain recombines TRBV13 with TRBJ2-1; 10 nucleotides match TRBD2. The CDR3 spans 15 residues. Germline V gene data show CDR1 as PRHDT and CDR2 as FYEKMQ (reference sequence). Trimming cost V 3 bases and J 8 bases; bases outside gene matches: 7. CDR3 residues: CASSLGLAGVYEQFF. The CDR3 DNA reads as TGTGCCAGCAGCTTGGGGCTAGCGGGAGTATATGAGCAGTTCTTC.

This chain uses TRBV25-1 with TRBJ1-5, with 7 bases aligning to TRBD1. This CDR3 has 15 residues. The germline V gene encodes CDR1 MGHDK and CDR2 SYGVNS. V lost 4 bases, J lost 3 bases, and 6 bases stayed unmatched. CDR3: CASSGPTGTNQPQHF. For the CDR3, the DNA is TGTGCCAGCAGTGGACCGACAGGGACCAATCAGCCCCAGCATTTT.